The clone carrying this T cell receptor (beta chain) was counted ten times or more. The antigen is undetermined. The method was immunoSEQ multiplex PCR; TCRdb's version includes in-frame clones alone and lacks a portion of them. Found here are over 30,000 clones, no singletons; the ten largest cover more than 4.5%. V was pared by 6 bases and J by 1 base, with 4 bases of the junction left unmatched. In germline, CDR1 is ENHRY, CDR2 SYGVKD. This CDR3 spans 15 amino acids. This sample is part of a study of T cells after posttransplantation cyclophosphamide. Points from the study as a whole: Blood and skin or GI T cell repertoires showed limited TRB overlap.

The sequenced sample consisted of PBMCs. The sequence came from a woman aged 45-59 years in good health and a related stem cell transplant donor. This sequence joins TRBV10-3 and TRBJ2-1; 9 bases are shared with TRBD2. The chain's CDR3 is CAISLSGGSYNEQFF. CDR3 nucleotide sequence: TGTGCCATCAGCCTTAGCGGGGGATCCTACAATGAGCAGTTCTTC.